This T cell receptor (beta chain) is from a study of control samples from healthy donors and cancer patients. This clone appeared a single time. The assay was immunoSEQ multiplex PCR, and TCRdb's table has in-frame clones only and misses some. The sample lists 100,000 to 150,000 clones; around 92% were seen once. This sequence originates from an elderly man with head and neck cancer. Sequencing input: PBMCs.

The CDR3 is CASSLLSNYGYTF. DNA for the CDR3: TGTGCCAGCAGCTTACTGTCAAACTATGGCTACACCTTC. The gene calls are TRBV7-2 and TRBJ1-2; unclear D gene. This CDR3 spans 13 amino acids. CDR1 is SGHTA, CDR2 FQGNSA, per germline. V gave up 2 bases and J gave up 2 bases, with 6 bases separating them. The complete variable domain, with remaining parts taken from reference TRBV7-2 and TRBJ1-2, reads GAGVSQSPSNKVTEKGKDVELRCDPISGHTALYWYRQSLGQGLEFLIYFQGNSAPDKSGLPSDRFSAERTGGSVSTLTIQRTQQEDSAVYLCASSLLSNYGYTFGSGTRLTVV.